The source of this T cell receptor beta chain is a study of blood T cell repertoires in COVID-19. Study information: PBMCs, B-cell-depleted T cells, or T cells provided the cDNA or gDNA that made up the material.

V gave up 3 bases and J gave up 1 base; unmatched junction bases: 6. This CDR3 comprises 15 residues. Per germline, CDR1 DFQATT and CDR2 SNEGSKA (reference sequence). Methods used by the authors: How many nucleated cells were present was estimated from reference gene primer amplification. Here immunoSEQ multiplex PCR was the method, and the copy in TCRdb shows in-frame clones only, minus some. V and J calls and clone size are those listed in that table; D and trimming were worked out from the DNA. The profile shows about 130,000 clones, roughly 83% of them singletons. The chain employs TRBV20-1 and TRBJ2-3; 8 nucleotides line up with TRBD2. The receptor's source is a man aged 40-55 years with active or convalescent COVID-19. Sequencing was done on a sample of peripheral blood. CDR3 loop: CSASRGGTGTDTQYF. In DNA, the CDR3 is TGCAGTGCTAGTCGGGGGGGTACGGGCACAGATACGCAGTATTTT.